This TCR beta chain derives from a study of blood T cells in healthy people across ages. General study findings and limits: There were more naive CD4+ cells and higher diversity in long-lived donors than in aged donors. When one million T cells were used, diversity estimates were thought to be underestimates.

This clonotype was seen just once. As yet, its antigen is unknown. Each sample used at least 6 million PBMCs. The extraction recovered at least 5 micrograms of total RNA per sample. Alongside a J-beta primer mix, a sample-barcoded 5' primer served in a second PCR lasting roughly 6 to 11 cycles. In TCRdb, the 5' RACE reads were re-called with MiXCR into one record per CDR3 protein. The sample gives 590,000 or so distinct CDR3 sequences, roughly 30% of which show up once; less than 20% is in the top ten. Sequencing input: blood. The source is an elderly woman in good health.

Here the CDR3 reads CASSPASGGAKRTQYF. CDR3 bases: TGTGCCAGCAGCCCAGCTAGCGGGGGGGCCAAAAGGACCCAGTACTTC. The rearrangement uses TRBV7-2 and TRBJ2-7, with TRBD2 matching over 12 bases. The end of the DNA aligns better with TRBJ2-5, so the J call may be wrong. In germline, CDR1 is SGHTA, CDR2 FQGNSA. The CDR3 has 16 residues.